This record covers a single T cell receptor beta chain. Germline-derived CDR1 and CDR2 are SQVTM and ANQGSEA. V lost 4 bases, J lost 4 bases, and 8 bases stayed unmatched. The CDR3 extends over 14 amino acids. A multiplex PCR was run with 60 Vbeta primers and 13 Jbeta primers. Here immunoSEQ multiplex PCR was the method, and the copy in TCRdb shows in-frame clones only, minus some. The data show about 160,000 clones, with roughly 82% seen just once and approximately 1.5% held by the top ten. The data were taken from a study of cytomegalovirus exposure and HLA in healthy donors. Sequenced: PBMCs. The rearrangement uses TRBV29-1 and TRBJ2-3, with 7 bases matching TRBD2. The receptor was derived from a girl aged 10 to 17 in good health and CMV-seropositive. The CDR3, as DNA: TGCAGCGTTGTTAAAGGACTAGGAGCAGATACGCAGTATTTT. Translating it yields CSVVKGLGADTQYF.